The 8 T cell receptor beta chains listed next were all sequenced from one sample in a study of Graves' ophthalmopathy and Graves' hyperthyroidism. RNA transcripts were the template, and TCR beta CDR3 regions were amplified from them. RT-PCR in the first round used HTBI primers; a second-round multiplex PCR followed. TCRdb recomputed calls from the multiplex PCR reads with MiXCR, one row per CDR3 protein. The sample has some 47,000 distinct CDR3 sequences; 50% to 65% are singletons. Sequencing was carried out using peripheral blood. Receptors were obtained from an adult man with Graves' ophthalmopathy.

The rearrangement uses TRBV19 and TRBJ2-5, with D perhaps TRBD1 (8 bases). Trimming took off 6 bases at V and 9 bases at J, with 17 bases between the two ends. The germline gives CDR1 LNHDA, CDR2 SQIVND (reference sequence). The CDR3 sequence is 13 residues long. CDR3 nucleotide sequence: TGTGCCAGTAGCTACACAGGGGGGGGGGCCCAGTACTTC. Its translation: CASSYTGGGAQYF.

This clonotype has ten or more counts. This sequence joins TRBV20-1 and TRBJ2-3; the match to TRBD2 covers 10 bases. This CDR3 contains 16 residues. CDR1 and CDR2 (germline): DFQATT, SNEGSKA (reference sequence). The V and J ends lost 1 base and 3 bases, in that order; junction bases with no gene match: 7. The CDR3: CSARAPQTSGTDTQYF. DNA for the CDR3: TGCAGTGCTAGAGCCCCCCAGACTAGCGGGACAGATACGCAGTATTTT.

Note on this clonotype: One end of the junction is discordant with germline, which a read error may explain. This chain joins TRBV5-8 and TRBJ2-1, with no clear D. The CDR3 sequence is 11 residues long. The germline V gene encodes CDR1 SGHTS and CDR2 YDEGEE. CDR3 bases: TGTGCCAGCAGCTACTACAGTGAGCAGTTCTTC. It codes for CASSYYSEQFF.

The chain uses TRBV7-2 and TRBJ2-7; D is uncertain. Per the germline V gene, CDR1 is SGHTA and CDR2 is FQGNSA. The CDR3 is 12 residues long. Trimming pared 0 bases from V and 5 bases from J, leaving 5 bases between. The CDR3 DNA is TGTGCCAGCAGCTTAGCGGAACACGAGCAGTACTTC. Encoded protein: CASSLAEHEQYF.

V and J are TRBV7-2 and TRBJ2-1, with TRBD2 matching 7 bases. Germline V lookup: CDR1 SGHTA, CDR2 FQGNSA. The CDR3 totals 16 residues. The trim removed 2 bases at V and 3 bases at J, leaving 7 bases unmatched. The CDR3 coding sequence is TGTGCCAGCAGCTTAACGGGCGGGAGCTTCTACAATGAGCAGTTCTTC. Translation: CASSLTGGSFYNEQFF.

Concerning this clonotype: The conserved closing phenylalanine or tryptophan is absent in this CDR3, likely reflecting a read error. No DNA is shown, since the ends of the CDR3 on it are uncertain; the CDR3 is the one TCRdb lists. The CDR3 loop is CASSESKV. This chain uses TRBV10-1 with TRBJ1-4. The V gene's germline CDR1 is WNHNN and CDR2 SYGVQD (reference sequence). Both ends counted, the CDR3 spans 8 residues.

This clonotype has a count of ten or more. The J gene is TRBJ2-5, the V gene TRBV20-1; 10 bases are a match to TRBD2. CDR1 DFQATT and CDR2 SNEGSKA come from the germline V gene (reference sequence). Germline trimming cut 3 bases from V and 5 bases from J; bases unmatched to any gene: 15. The CDR3 is made up of 17 amino acids. CDR3 in DNA: TGCAGTGCTAGTCCTAAGGAGCGGGGGGGCGGACGCGAGACCCAGTACTTC. Translating gives CSASPKERGGGRETQYF.

V and J are TRBV20-1 and TRBJ2-7, with 10 positions matching TRBD1. The germline CDR1 and CDR2 sequences are DFQATT and SNEGSKA (reference sequence). CDR3 length: 17 amino acids. J was trimmed by 0 bases and V by 3 bases; bases with no gene match: 11. In DNA, the CDR3 is TGCAGTGCTAGGGGACAGGGGAGACGCCGGAGCTCCTACGAGCAGTACTTC. Protein sequence: CSARGQGRRRSSYEQYF.